This T cell receptor beta chain emerged from a study of blood T cell repertoires in COVID-19. The assay was immunoSEQ multiplex PCR, and TCRdb's table has in-frame clones only and misses some. The sample contains roughly 310,000 clones, 90% of which appear only once. CDR1 is SEHNR and CDR2 is FQNEAQ in the germline V gene (reference sequence). Trimming cost V 5 bases and J 0 bases; bases outside gene matches: 6. This CDR3 is built from 16 residues. In this sample, this clone turned up a few times. This CDR3 is also generated by other DNA sequences in the sample. This TCR was sampled from a man aged 60-69 years who had recovered from COVID-19. The chain recombines TRBV7-9 with TRBJ2-1; 8 positions agree with TRBD2. What was sequenced was PBMCs or T cells enriched from blood (not recorded which). The CDR3 protein is CASSPRGGSSYNEQFF. Here the CDR3 DNA reads TGTGCCAGCAGCCCCCGCGGGGGGAGCTCCTACAATGAGCAGTTCTTC.